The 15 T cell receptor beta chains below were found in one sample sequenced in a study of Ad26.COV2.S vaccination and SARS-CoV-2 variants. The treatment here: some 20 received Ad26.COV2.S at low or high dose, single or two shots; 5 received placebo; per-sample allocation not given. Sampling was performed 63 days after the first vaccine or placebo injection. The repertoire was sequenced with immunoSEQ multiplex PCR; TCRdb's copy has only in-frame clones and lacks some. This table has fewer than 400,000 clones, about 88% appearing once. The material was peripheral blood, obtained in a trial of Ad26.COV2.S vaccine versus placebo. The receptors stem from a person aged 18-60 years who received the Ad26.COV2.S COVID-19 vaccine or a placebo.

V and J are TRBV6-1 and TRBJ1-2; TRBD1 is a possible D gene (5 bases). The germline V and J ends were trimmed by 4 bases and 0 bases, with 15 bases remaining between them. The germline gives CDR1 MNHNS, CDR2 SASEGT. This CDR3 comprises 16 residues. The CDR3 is CASSVANMGANYGYTF. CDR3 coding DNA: TGTGCCAGCAGTGTGGCAAACATGGGGGCTAACTATGGCTACACCTTC.

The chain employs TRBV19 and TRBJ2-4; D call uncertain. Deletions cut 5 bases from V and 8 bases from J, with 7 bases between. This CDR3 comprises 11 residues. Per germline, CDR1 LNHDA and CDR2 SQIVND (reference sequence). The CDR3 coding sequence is TGTGCCAGTAGTTCCGGAGACATTCAGTACTTC. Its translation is CASSSGDIQYF.

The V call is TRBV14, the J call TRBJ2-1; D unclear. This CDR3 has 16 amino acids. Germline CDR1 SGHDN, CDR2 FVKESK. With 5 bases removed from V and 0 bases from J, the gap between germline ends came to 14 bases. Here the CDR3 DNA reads TGTGCCAGCAGCTCCTCTTCGGAGAGCTCCTACAATGAGCAGTTCTTC. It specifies CASSSSSESSYNEQFF.

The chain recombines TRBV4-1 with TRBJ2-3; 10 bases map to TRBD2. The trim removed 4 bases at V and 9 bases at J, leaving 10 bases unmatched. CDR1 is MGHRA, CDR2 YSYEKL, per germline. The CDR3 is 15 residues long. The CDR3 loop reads CASSPPAGGPETQYF. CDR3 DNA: TGCGCCAGCAGCCCCCCAGCGGGAGGGCCGGAAACGCAGTATTTT.

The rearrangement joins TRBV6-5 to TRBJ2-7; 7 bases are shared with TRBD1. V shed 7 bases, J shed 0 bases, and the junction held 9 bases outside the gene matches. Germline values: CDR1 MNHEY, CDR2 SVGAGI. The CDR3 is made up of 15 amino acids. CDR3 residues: CASTSSGQDSYEQYF. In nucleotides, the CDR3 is TGTGCCAGCACTTCAAGCGGACAGGACTCCTACGAGCAGTACTTC.

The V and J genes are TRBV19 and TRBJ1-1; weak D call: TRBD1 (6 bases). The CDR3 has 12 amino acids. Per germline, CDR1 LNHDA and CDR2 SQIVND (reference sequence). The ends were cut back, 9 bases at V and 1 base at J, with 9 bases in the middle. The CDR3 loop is CASRGANTEAFF. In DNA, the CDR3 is TGTGCCAGCAGGGGTGCGAACACTGAAGCTTTCTTT.

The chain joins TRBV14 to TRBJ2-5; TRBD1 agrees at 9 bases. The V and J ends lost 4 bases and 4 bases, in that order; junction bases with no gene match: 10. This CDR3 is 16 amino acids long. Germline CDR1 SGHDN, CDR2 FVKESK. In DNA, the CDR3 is TGTGCCAGCAGCCGTCGAGCCGGGACAGGGAGAGAGACCCAGTACTTC. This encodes CASSRRAGTGRETQYF.

CDR3 bases: TGTGCCAGCAGGGGACCCGAGCACGAGCAGTACTTC. It encodes CASRGPEHEQYF. The chain carries TRBV2 and TRBJ2-7; D tentatively reads TRBD1 or TRBD2 (5 bases each). CDR1 and CDR2 (germline): SNHLY, FYNNEI. Between the trimmed V and J ends, which lost 6 bases and 5 bases, there was a span of 11 bases. The CDR3 extends over 12 amino acids.

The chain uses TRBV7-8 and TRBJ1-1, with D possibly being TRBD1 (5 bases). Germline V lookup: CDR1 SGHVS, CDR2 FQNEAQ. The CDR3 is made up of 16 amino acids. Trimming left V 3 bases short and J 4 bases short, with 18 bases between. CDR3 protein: CASSFLGAREGTEAFF. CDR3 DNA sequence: TGTGCCAGCAGCTTCCTCGGGGCCAGGGAGGGCACTGAAGCTTTCTTT.

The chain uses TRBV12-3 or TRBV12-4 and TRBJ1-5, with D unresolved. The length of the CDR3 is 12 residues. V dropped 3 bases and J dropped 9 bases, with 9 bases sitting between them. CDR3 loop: CASSFLQWPQHF. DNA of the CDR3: TGTGCCAGCAGTTTTCTGCAGTGGCCCCAGCATTTT.

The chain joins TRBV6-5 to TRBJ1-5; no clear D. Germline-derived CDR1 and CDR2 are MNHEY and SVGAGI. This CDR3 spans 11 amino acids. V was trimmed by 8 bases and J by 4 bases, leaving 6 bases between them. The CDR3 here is CASQENQPQHF. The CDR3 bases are TGTGCCAGCCAGGAGAATCAGCCCCAGCATTTT.

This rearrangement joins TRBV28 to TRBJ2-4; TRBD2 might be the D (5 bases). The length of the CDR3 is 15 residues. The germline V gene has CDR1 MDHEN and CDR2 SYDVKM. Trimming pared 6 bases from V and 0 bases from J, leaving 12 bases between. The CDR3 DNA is TGTGCCAGCAGCCTCGTCCGGGGAGCCAAAAACATTCAGTACTTC. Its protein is CASSLVRGAKNIQYF. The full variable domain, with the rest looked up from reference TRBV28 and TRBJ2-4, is DVKVTQSSRYLVKRTGEKVFLECVQDMDHENMFWYRQDPGLGLRLIYFSYDVKMKEKGDIPEGYSVSREKKERFSLILESASTNQTSMYLCASSLVRGAKNIQYFGAGTRLSVL.

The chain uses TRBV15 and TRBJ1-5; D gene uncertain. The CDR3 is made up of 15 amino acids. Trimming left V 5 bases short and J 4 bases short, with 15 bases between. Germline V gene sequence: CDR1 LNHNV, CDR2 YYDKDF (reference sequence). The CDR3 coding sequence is TGTGCCACCAGCGGAGGGCTCGGGTCTAATCAGCCCCAGCATTTT. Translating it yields CATSGGLGSNQPQHF.

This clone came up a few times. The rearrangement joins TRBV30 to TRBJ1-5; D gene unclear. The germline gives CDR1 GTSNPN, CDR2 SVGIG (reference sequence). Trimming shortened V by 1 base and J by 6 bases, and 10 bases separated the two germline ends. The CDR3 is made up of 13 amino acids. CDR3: CAWSAGPSQPQHF. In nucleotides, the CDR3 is TGTGCCTGGAGTGCCGGGCCGAGTCAGCCCCAGCATTTT. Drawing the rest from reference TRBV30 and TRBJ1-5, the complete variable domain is SQTIHQWPATLVQPVGSPLSLECTVEGTSNPNLYWYRQAAGRGLQLLFYSVGIGQISSEVPQNLSASRPQDRQFILSSKKLLLSDSGFYLCAWSAGPSQPQHFGDGTRLSIL.

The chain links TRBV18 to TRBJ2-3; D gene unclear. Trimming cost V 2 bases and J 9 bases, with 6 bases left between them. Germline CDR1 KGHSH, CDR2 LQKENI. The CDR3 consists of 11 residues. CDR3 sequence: CASSPEATQYF. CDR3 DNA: TGTGCCAGCTCACCAGAGGCGACGCAGTATTTT.